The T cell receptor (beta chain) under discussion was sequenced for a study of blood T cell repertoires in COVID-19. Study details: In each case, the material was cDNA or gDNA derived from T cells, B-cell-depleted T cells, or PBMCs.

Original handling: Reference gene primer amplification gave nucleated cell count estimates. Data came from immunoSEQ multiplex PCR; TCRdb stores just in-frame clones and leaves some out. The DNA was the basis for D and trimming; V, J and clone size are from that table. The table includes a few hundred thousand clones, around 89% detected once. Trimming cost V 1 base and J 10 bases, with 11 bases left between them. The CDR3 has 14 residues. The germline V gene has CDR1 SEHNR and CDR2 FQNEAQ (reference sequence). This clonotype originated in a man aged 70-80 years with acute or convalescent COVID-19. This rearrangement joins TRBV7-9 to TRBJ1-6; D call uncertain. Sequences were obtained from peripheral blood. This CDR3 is CASSLERGASPLHF. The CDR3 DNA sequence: TGTGCCAGCAGCTTAGAACGGGGTGCATCACCCCTCCACTTT.